The 32 T cell receptor beta chains presented below share a single source sample, sequenced in a study of T cell responses to AZD1222 COVID-19 vaccine (dated by TCRdb to the early 2020s). Receptor libraries were prepared by the immunoSEQ multiplex PCR assay. TCRdb re-hosts the immuneACCESS table, in-frame sequences only. Its copies lack some clones; in the studies checked, an unresolved V gene accounts for under half of them, and the cause for the rest is not known. The sample profile shows 90,000 to 140,000 clones; roughly nine tenths of them were found once. The ten largest clones add up to approximately 45% of the sample. The sample's time point, from its label and the paper: about 28 days (+/-7) after the second vaccine dose. Sequencing was performed on peripheral blood, taken 28 days after the second AZD1222 dose. The source of these receptors is an adult who received the AZD1222 COVID-19 vaccine.

The J gene is TRBJ2-5, the V gene TRBV5-1; D is ambiguous. V gave up 5 bases and J gave up 2 bases, with 13 bases separating them. The germline V gene has CDR1 SGHRS and CDR2 YFSETQ. There are 14 residues in the CDR3. The CDR3 coding sequence is TGCGCCAGCAGGAACAGCCCTTCACAAGAGACCCAGTACTTC. As protein: CASRNSPSQETQYF.

Remarks on this clone: One junction end does not reproduce the germline sequence, and a read error may be involved. This chain links TRBV4-2 with TRBJ1-1; no reliable D call. The CDR3 contains 11 residues. CDR1 LGHNA and CDR2 YNFKEQ come from the germline V gene. CDR3: CASSQDLSPSF. In DNA, the CDR3 is TGTGCCAGCAGCCAAGATCTGAGTCCGAGTTTT.

This clone was seen only once. This rearrangement joins TRBV6-5 to TRBJ1-5; possibly TRBD1 for D (5 bases). This CDR3 spans 13 amino acids. V was trimmed by 6 bases and J by 9 bases, leaving 15 bases between them. CDR1 and CDR2 (germline): MNHEY, SVGAGI. The CDR3 loop is CASRGTPGGPQHF. The CDR3, as DNA: TGTGCCAGCAGAGGGACGCCCGGTGGGCCCCAGCATTTT.

V usage is TRBV28 and J usage is TRBJ2-3, with 7 bases lining up with TRBD2. CDR3 length equals 15 residues. Per germline, CDR1 MDHEN and CDR2 SYDVKM. J lost 6 bases, V lost 2 bases, and 8 bases had no gene match. CDR3 nucleotides: TGTGCCAGCAGTTTAGTAGCGGGCCTAGCCGATACGCAGTATTTT. Translating gives CASSLVAGLADTQYF. The complete variable domain, with remaining parts taken from reference TRBV28 and TRBJ2-3, reads DVKVTQSSRYLVKRTGEKVFLECVQDMDHENMFWYRQDPGLGLRLIYFSYDVKMKEKGDIPEGYSVSREKKERFSLILESASTNQTSMYLCASSLVAGLADTQYFGPGTRLTVL.

The chain is built from TRBV19 and TRBJ2-2; D may be TRBD1 (5 bases). The CDR3 contains 15 residues. V was cut by 5 bases and J by 0 bases, with 10 bases left in between. The germline gives CDR1 LNHDA, CDR2 SQIVND (reference sequence). The CDR3 protein is CASSPRQTNTGELFF. As DNA, the CDR3 is TGTGCCAGTAGTCCCCGACAGACGAACACCGGGGAGCTGTTTTTT.

This chain uses TRBV27 with TRBJ2-7, with D unclear. Trimming took 1 base from V and 3 from J, leaving 10 bases between them. Per the germline V gene, CDR1 is MNHEY and CDR2 is SMNVEV (reference sequence). The CDR3 spans 14 residues. DNA for the CDR3: TGTGCCAGCAGTTTATACCCGGGTAACTACGAGCAGTACTTC. Amino acid sequence: CASSLYPGNYEQYF.

This chain uses TRBV6-5 with TRBJ1-3; no reliable D call. With 8 bases removed from V and 1 base from J, the gap between germline ends came to 6 bases. CDR3 length equals 12 residues. The germline gives CDR1 MNHEY, CDR2 SVGAGI. The CDR3 spells CASRGSGNTIYF. CDR3 bases: TGTGCCAGCCGGGGATCTGGAAACACCATATATTTT.

The chain employs TRBV4-1 and TRBJ2-3; TRBD2 matches 16 bases. The CDR3 runs to 20 residues. The ends lost 1 base at V and 0 bases at J; junction bases unmatched: 7. In germline, CDR1 is MGHRA, CDR2 YSYEKL. CDR3 protein: CASSQGGLAGGGASTDTQYF. CDR3 bases: TGCGCCAGCAGCCAAGGGGGACTAGCGGGAGGGGGAGCTAGCACAGATACGCAGTATTTT.

The chain has TRBV15 and TRBJ1-1; D remains unclear. Trimming removed 1 base at V and 1 base at J, with 10 bases between. The CDR3 is 15 amino acids. Germline V lookup: CDR1 LNHNV, CDR2 YYDKDF (reference sequence). This CDR3 reads CATSRGGVSNTEAFF. As DNA, the CDR3 is TGTGCCACCAGCAGAGGCGGGGTCTCGAACACTGAAGCTTTCTTT.

The rearrangement joins TRBV28 to TRBJ2-7, with TRBD2 as a possible D gene (6 bases). The CDR3 contains 15 residues. Trimming took off 2 bases at V and 5 bases at J, with 16 bases between the two ends. From germline, CDR1 is MDHEN and CDR2 SYDVKM. DNA for the CDR3: TGTGCCAGCAGTTTAGCACGACTAGTTGGCCACGAGCAGTACTTC. Translated: CASSLARLVGHEQYF.

J is TRBJ1-1 and V is TRBV19, with 11 nucleotides matching TRBD1. V shed 5 bases and J 5 bases; nucleotides not matched to a gene: 1. The V gene's germline CDR1 is LNHDA and CDR2 SQIVND (reference sequence). The CDR3 extends over 13 amino acids. This CDR3 reads CASSWDRGTEAFF. The CDR3 nucleotides are TGTGCCAGTAGTTGGGACAGGGGGACTGAAGCTTTCTTT.

The chain has TRBV7-2 and TRBJ1-2; D call uncertain. There are 12 residues in the CDR3. Germline CDR1 SGHTA, CDR2 FQGNSA. Trimming removed 6 bases at V and 2 bases at J, with 7 bases between. The CDR3 sequence: CASRKGNYGYTF. CDR3 coding DNA: TGTGCCAGCAGAAAAGGGAACTATGGCTACACCTTC.

This chain uses TRBV6-1 with TRBJ2-4; tentative D call: TRBD1 (6 bases). The CDR3 length is 16 residues. The V gene lost 0 bases and the J gene lost 1 base, with 10 bases spanning the gap. Looked up from germline, CDR1 is MNHNS and CDR2 is SASEGT. The CDR3 sequence: CASSEAVRGAKNIQYF. The CDR3 DNA follows: TGTGCCAGCAGTGAAGCGGTCAGGGGTGCCAAAAACATTCAGTACTTC.

The J gene is TRBJ2-6, the V gene TRBV13; D is unclear. There are 15 residues in the CDR3. Germline V gene lookup returns CDR1 PRHDT and CDR2 FYEKMQ (reference sequence). Trimming stripped 3 bases from V and 4 bases from J, with 10 bases between. The CDR3 sequence: CASSFGSAGANVLTF. In DNA form, the CDR3 reads TGTGCCAGCAGCTTTGGGTCGGCGGGGGCCAACGTCCTGACTTTC.

The genes are TRBV6-1 and TRBJ1-5, with D possibly being TRBD1 (5 bases). The CDR3 has 15 residues. The V end was cut by 2 bases, the J end by 4 bases, with 12 bases between. Germline CDR1 MNHNS, CDR2 SASEGT. This CDR3 reads CASSEYGGSNQPQHF. The CDR3 DNA is TGTGCCAGCAGTGAATATGGGGGGAGTAATCAGCCCCAGCATTTT.

The chain couples TRBV10-3 to TRBJ2-1, with 8 bases lining up with TRBD2. V dropped 4 bases and J dropped 5; count of bases not matched to a gene: 7. Germline loops: CDR1 ENHRY, CDR2 SYGVKD. The CDR3 is made up of 15 amino acids. The CDR3 here is CAISASGSPDNEQFF. CDR3 in DNA: TGTGCCATCAGTGCCAGCGGGAGTCCGGACAATGAGCAGTTCTTC.

The chain couples TRBV19 to TRBJ1-2; D unresolved. The V end was cut by 4 bases, the J end by 7 bases, with 19 bases between. The CDR3 loop spans 15 amino acids. Germline CDR1 reads LNHDA; CDR2 reads SQIVND (reference sequence). The DNA of the CDR3 is TGTGCCAGTAGTAGCGTCTTTATCCGGCTGGGTGGCTACACCTTC. This translates into CASSSVFIRLGGYTF.

The chain links TRBV27 to TRBJ1-1; D is perhaps TRBD1 (5 bases). This CDR3 contains 15 residues. The V gene's germline CDR1 is MNHEY and CDR2 SMNVEV (reference sequence). Trimming removed 6 bases from V and 4 bases from J, with 18 bases in between. CDR3 sequence reads: CASSPSPRAGTEAFF. In nucleotides, the CDR3 is TGTGCCAGCAGCCCCTCCCCCAGGGCTGGCACTGAAGCTTTCTTT.

In its sample, this clone was seen once. The chain is built from TRBV21-1 and TRBJ1-2; TRBD1 is the table's D call and was not checked against the DNA. TRBV21-1 is annotated as a pseudogene. The CDR3 totals 15 residues. Here the CDR3 reads CASNRVVIGAEGYTF. CDR3 DNA sequence: TGTGCCAGCAATAGGGTCGTGATAGGGGCGGAAGGCTACACCTTC.

The chain is built from TRBV2 and TRBJ1-4, with D possibly TRBD1 on 6 matching bases. Trimming took off 8 bases at V and 7 bases at J, with 11 bases between the two ends. Germline V gene data show CDR1 as SNHLY and CDR2 as FYNNEI. This CDR3 has 12 amino acids. The DNA of the CDR3 is TGTGCCAGCTCAGAGGGGGGTGAAAAACTGTTTTTT. Protein sequence: CASSEGGEKLFF.

The CDR3 region is CATSRGLAGGPGEQFF. Written as DNA, the CDR3 is TGTGCCACCAGCAGGGGACTAGCGGGAGGGCCCGGAGAGCAGTTCTTC. This sequence joins TRBV15 and TRBJ2-1, with 16 bases lining up with TRBD2. Per the germline V gene, CDR1 is LNHNV and CDR2 is YYDKDF (reference sequence). The CDR3 length is 16 residues. The trim removed 3 bases at V and 10 bases at J, leaving 6 bases unmatched.

This clone was picked up a small number of times. The chain is built from TRBV6-4 and TRBJ2-1; 7 nucleotides line up with TRBD2. CDR3 size: 14 residues. Germline lookup yields CDR1 MRHNA and CDR2 SNTAGT. V shed 0 bases, J shed 4 bases, and the junction held 0 bases outside the gene matches. The CDR3 protein is CASSDSSGYNEQFF. DNA of the CDR3: TGTGCCAGCAGTGACTCTAGCGGGTACAATGAGCAGTTCTTC.

A remark on this clone: Sequence at one end of the junction differs from germline and may be a read error. The V and J genes are TRBV19 and TRBJ2-4, with TRBD1 matching over 8 bases. Germline V gene sequence: CDR1 LNHDA, CDR2 SQIVND (reference sequence). The CDR3 consists of 15 residues. CDR3 region: CASSVDRGTKNIQYF. The CDR3 DNA reads as TGTGCCAGTAGTGTAGACAGGGGAACCAAAAACATTCAGTACTTC.

This rearrangement joins TRBV9 to TRBJ2-1; 14 bases fit TRBD2. The CDR3 contains 20 residues. V gave up 6 bases and J gave up 0 bases; unmatched junction bases: 14. Germline lookup yields CDR1 SGDLS and CDR2 YYNGEE. CDR3 bases: TGTGCCAGCAATAGGGCTAAAGGGACTAGCGGGAGTGGCTCCTACAATGAGCAGTTCTTC. Translated: CASNRAKGTSGSGSYNEQFF.

V and J are TRBV5-4 and TRBJ2-1, with 8 positions matching TRBD2. Germline lookup yields CDR1 SGHNT and CDR2 YYREEE (reference sequence). The CDR3 is made up of 17 amino acids. V lost 4 bases and J lost 1; bases outside the gene matches: 10. The CDR3 DNA sequence: TGTGCCAGCAGCCAAGAGGGGAGCGGGAGATCCTACAATGAGCAGTTCTTC. Translation gives CASSQEGSGRSYNEQFF. The variable domain in full, with the rest retrieved from reference TRBV5-4 and TRBJ2-1, is ETGVTQSPTHLIKTRGQQVTLRCSSQSGHNTVSWYQQALGQGPQFIFQYYREEENGRGNFPPRFSGLQFPNYSSELNVNALELDDSALYLCASSQEGSGRSYNEQFFGPGTRLTVL.

Only one count was recorded for this clone. This chain uses TRBV5-8 with TRBJ2-3; 7 bases map to TRBD2. This CDR3 comprises 15 residues. V shed 0 bases, J shed 7 bases, and the junction held 8 bases outside the gene matches. Germline V gene lookup returns CDR1 SGHTS and CDR2 YDEGEE. The CDR3 bases are TGTGCCAGCAGCTTGGGAGCGGGATCAGCAAATACGCAGTATTTT. Protein sequence: CASSLGAGSANTQYF.

This clone was observed a handful of times. The chain joins TRBV27 to TRBJ2-1, with 7 bases fitting TRBD2. After removal of 2 bases from V and 0 bases from J, the junction contained 4 bases not matched to a gene. The V gene's germline CDR1 is MNHEY and CDR2 SMNVEV (reference sequence). This CDR3 is 16 amino acids long. The CDR3: CASSLAGDYSYNEQFF. The CDR3, as DNA: TGTGCCAGCAGTTTAGCGGGAGATTACTCCTACAATGAGCAGTTCTTC.

The gene calls are TRBV7-8 and TRBJ2-7, with 11 bases that match TRBD2. V dropped 5 bases and J dropped 2; count of bases not matched to a gene: 5. Per germline, CDR1 SGHVS and CDR2 FQNEAQ. The CDR3 is made up of 15 amino acids. The CDR3: CASSTQLAGAYEQYF. For the CDR3, the DNA is TGTGCCAGCAGCACCCAACTAGCGGGAGCCTACGAGCAGTACTTC.

The V and J genes are TRBV11-2 and TRBJ2-2; D may be TRBD2 (6 bases). Germline values: CDR1 SGHAT, CDR2 FQNNGV. The CDR3 totals 14 residues. The V end lost 3 bases, the J end lost 5 bases, and 10 bases lay between the germline ends. CDR3 region: CASSFTSGTGELFF. CDR3 sequence (DNA): TGTGCCAGCAGCTTCACAAGCGGGACCGGGGAGCTGTTTTTT.

This chain connects TRBV4-1 to TRBJ2-7; possible D gene TRBD1, 5 bases. Trimming stripped 5 bases from V and 3 bases from J, with 17 bases between. The CDR3 extends over 15 amino acids. Germline CDR1 is MGHRA and CDR2 is YSYEKL. CDR3 DNA: TGCGCCAGCAGCTGGGGCCCGGCAGTAAACTACGAGCAGTACTTC. Translated, it gives CASSWGPAVNYEQYF.

The chain combines TRBV7-2 with TRBJ2-7; D unresolved. The CDR3 has 13 amino acids. V gave up 5 bases and J gave up 3 bases, with 11 bases separating them. Germline lookup yields CDR1 SGHTA and CDR2 FQGNSA. The CDR3 protein is CASSRLRGYEQYF. CDR3 DNA sequence: TGTGCCAGCAGCCGCTTAAGAGGCTACGAGCAGTACTTC.

The rearrangement links TRBV11-2 to TRBJ1-2; D is perhaps TRBD1 (6 bases). Germline V CDR1 and CDR2: SGHAT, FQNNGV. CDR3 length equals 15 residues. V gave up 3 bases and J gave up 4 bases, with 15 bases separating them. The CDR3 DNA follows: TGTGCCAGCAGCTTCTCCGACGGGGGCTTCTATGGCTACACCTTC. Translating it yields CASSFSDGGFYGYTF.